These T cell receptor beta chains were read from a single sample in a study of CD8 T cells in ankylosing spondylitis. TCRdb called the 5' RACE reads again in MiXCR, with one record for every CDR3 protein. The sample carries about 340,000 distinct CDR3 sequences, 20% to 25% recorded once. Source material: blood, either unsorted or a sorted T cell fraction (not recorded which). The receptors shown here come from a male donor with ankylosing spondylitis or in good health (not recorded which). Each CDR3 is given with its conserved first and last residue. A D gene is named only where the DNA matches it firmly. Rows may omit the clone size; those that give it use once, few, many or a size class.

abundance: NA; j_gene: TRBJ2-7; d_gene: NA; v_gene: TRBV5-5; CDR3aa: CASSPGSGGYEQYF; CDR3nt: TGTGCCAGCAGTCCAGGGAGCGGCGGCTACGAGCAGTACTTC
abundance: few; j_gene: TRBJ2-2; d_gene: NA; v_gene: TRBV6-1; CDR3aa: CASGTHSTGELFF; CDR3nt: TGTGCCAGCGGGACACATTCCACCGGGGAGCTGTTTTTT
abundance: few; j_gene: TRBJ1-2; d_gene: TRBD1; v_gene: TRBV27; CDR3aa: CASSLSGAGGFYGYTF; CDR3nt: TGTGCCAGCAGTTTATCGGGGGCAGGGGGCTTCTATGGCTACACCTTC
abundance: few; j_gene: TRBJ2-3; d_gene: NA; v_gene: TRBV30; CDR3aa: CAWSVLGLNTDTQYF; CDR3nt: TGTGCCTGGAGTGTATTGGGTTTAAACACAGATACGCAGTATTTT
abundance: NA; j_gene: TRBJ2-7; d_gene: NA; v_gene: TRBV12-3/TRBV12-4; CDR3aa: CASSPLGWGGEQYF; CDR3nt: TGTGCCAGCAGTCCCCTAGGATGGGGAGGCGAGCAGTACTTC
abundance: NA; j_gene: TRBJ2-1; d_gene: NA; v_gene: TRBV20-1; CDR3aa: CSARPLSSYNEQFF; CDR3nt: TGCAGTGCTCGACCACTAAGCTCCTACAATGAGCAGTTCTTC
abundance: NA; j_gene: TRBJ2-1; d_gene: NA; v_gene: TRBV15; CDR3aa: CATSSLSFNNEQFF; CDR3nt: TGTGCCACCAGCAGCCTGAGTTTCAACAATGAGCAGTTCTTC
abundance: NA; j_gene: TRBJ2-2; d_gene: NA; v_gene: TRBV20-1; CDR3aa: CSARDTGELFF; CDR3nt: TGCAGTGCTAGAGACACCGGGGAGCTGTTTTTT
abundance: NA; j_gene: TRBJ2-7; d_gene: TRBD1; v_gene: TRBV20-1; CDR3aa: CSARDFPTGGGYEQYF; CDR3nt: TGCAGTGCTAGAGATTTCCCGACAGGGGGCGGCTACGAGCAGTACTTC
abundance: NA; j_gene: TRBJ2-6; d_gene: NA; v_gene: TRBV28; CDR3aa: CASSSLYRVGVAGANVLTF; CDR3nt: TGTGCCAGCAGTTCCCTCTACAGGGTCGGAGTCGCTGGGGCCAACGTCCTGACTTTC
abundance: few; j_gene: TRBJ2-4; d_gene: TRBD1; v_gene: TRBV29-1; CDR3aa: CSVEEDREAKNIQYF; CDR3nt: TGCAGCGTTGAAGAGGACAGGGAGGCCAAAAACATTCAGTACTTC
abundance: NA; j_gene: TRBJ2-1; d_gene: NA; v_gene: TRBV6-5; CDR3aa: CASSYSILAGEQFF; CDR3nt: TGTGCCAGCAGTTACTCGATACTAGCCGGTGAGCAGTTCTTC
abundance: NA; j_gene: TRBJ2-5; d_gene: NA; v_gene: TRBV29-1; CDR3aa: CSVDSGESQYQETQYF; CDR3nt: TGCAGCGTTGATTCGGGAGAGTCTCAGTACCAAGAGACCCAGTACTTC
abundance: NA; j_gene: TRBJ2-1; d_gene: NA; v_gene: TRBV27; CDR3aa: CASTSGPAAYNEQFF; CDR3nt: TGTGCCAGCACATCAGGACCCGCCGCCTACAATGAGCAGTTCTTC
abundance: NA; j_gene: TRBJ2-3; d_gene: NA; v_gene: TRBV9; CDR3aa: CASSPDGTRTDTQYF; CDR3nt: TGTGCCAGCAGCCCCGACGGAACCCGCACAGATACGCAGTATTTT
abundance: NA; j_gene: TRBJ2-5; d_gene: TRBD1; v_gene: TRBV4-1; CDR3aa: CASSQVGTGDFAGETQYF; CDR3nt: TGCGCCAGCAGCCAAGTGGGGACAGGGGATTTCGCAGGAGAGACCCAGTACTTC
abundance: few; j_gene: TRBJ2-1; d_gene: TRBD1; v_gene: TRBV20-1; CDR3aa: CSVSMWDRGNEQFF; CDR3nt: TGCAGTGTGTCAATGTGGGACAGGGGCAATGAGCAGTTCTTC
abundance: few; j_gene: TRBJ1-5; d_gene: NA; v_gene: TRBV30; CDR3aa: CAWSVQGDQPQHF; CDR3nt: TGTGCCTGGAGTGTACAGGGAGATCAGCCCCAGCATTTT
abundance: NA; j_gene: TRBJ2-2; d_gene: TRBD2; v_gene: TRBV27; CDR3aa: CASRVAGGAGELFF; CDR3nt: TGTGCCAGCAGGGTAGCGGGGGGTGCCGGGGAGCTGTTTTTT
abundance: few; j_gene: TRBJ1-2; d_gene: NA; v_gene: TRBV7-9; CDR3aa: CASSLSAGSVEGYTF; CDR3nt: TGTGCCAGCAGCTTGTCGGCGGGATCCGTGGAGGGCTACACCTTC
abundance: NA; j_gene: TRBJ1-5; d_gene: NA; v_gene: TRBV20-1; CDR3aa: CSAYRPERNQPQHF; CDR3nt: TGCAGTGCTTACAGGCCGGAGAGAAATCAGCCCCAGCATTTT
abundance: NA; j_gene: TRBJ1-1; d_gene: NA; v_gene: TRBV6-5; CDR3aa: CASSYGQPREAFF; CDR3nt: TGTGCCAGCAGTTACGGACAGCCTCGTGAAGCTTTCTTT
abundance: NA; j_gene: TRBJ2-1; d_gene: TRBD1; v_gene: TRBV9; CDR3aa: CASSEDRGNNEQFF; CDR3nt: TGTGCCAGCAGCGAGGACAGGGGCAACAATGAGCAGTTCTTC
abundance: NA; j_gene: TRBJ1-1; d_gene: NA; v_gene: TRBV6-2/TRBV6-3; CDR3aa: CASSGSENTEAFF; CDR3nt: TGTGCCAGCAGCGGGTCGGAGAACACTGAAGCTTTCTTT
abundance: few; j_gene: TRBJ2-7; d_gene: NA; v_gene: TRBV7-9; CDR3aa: CASSTLVSSYEQYF; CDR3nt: TGTGCCAGCAGCACCCTAGTGAGCTCCTACGAGCAGTACTTC
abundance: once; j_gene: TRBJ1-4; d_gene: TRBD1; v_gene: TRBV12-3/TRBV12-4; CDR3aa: CASSGGTGFEKLFF; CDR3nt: TGTGCCAGCAGCGGGGGGACAGGGTTTGAAAAACTGTTTTTT
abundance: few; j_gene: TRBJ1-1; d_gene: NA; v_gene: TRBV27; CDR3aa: CASHGQQNTEAFF; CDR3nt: TGTGCCAGCCACGGACAGCAGAACACTGAAGCTTTCTTT
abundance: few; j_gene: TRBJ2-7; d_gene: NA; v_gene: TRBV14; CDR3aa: CASSPSGSTVQTYEQYF; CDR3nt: TGTGCCAGCAGCCCTTCCGGGAGCACAGTACAGACCTACGAGCAGTACTTC
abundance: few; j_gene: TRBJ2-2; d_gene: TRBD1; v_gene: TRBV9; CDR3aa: CASSANRGQGNTGELFF; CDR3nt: TGTGCCAGCAGCGCGAACCGGGGACAGGGTAACACCGGGGAGCTGTTTTTT
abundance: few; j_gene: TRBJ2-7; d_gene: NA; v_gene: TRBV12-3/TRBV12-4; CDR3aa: CASTRGRPYEQYF; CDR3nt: TGTGCCAGCACCCGGGGCAGACCCTACGAGCAGTACTTC
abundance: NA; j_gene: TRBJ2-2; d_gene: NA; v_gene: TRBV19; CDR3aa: CASSAENTGELFF; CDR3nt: TGTGCCAGTAGCGCAGAGAACACCGGGGAGCTGTTTTTT
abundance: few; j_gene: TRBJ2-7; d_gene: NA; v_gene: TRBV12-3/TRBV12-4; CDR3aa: CASSFLDPRNEQYF; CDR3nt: TGTGCCAGCAGTTTCTTGGACCCCCGCAACGAGCAGTACTTC
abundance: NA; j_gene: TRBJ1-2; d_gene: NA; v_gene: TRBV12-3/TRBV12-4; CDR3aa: CASSLAGGWHGYTF; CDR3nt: TGTGCCAGCAGTTTAGCAGGGGGATGGCATGGCTACACCTTC
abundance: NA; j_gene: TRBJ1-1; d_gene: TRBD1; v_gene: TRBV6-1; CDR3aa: CASSPDRVLNTEAFF; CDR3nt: TGTGCCAGCAGCCCCGACAGGGTCCTGAACACTGAAGCTTTCTTT
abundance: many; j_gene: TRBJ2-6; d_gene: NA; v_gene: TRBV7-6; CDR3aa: CASSLLSWGPGANVLTF; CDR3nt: TGTGCCAGCAGCTTACTCTCGTGGGGGCCTGGGGCCAACGTCCTGACTTTC
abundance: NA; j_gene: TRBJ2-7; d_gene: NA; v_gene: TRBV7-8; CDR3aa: CASTPARLVHEQYF; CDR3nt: TGTGCCAGCACCCCAGCCAGGTTGGTCCACGAGCAGTACTTC
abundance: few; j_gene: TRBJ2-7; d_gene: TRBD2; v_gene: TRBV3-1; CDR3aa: CASSQDLIAGASYEQYF; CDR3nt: TGTGCCAGCAGCCAAGACTTGATAGCGGGGGCTTCCTACGAGCAGTACTTC
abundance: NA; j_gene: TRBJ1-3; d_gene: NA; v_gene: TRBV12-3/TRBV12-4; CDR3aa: CASWTPGGNTIYF; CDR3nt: TGTGCCAGCTGGACGCCGGGAGGAAACACCATATATTTT
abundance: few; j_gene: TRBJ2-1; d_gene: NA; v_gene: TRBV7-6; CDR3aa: CASSLKSRGSSYNEQFF; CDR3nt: TGTGCCAGCAGCTTAAAGTCTCGGGGCTCCTCCTACAATGAGCAGTTCTTC
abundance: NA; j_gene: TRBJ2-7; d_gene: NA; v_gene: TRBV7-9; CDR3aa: CASSLGLQNTYEQYF; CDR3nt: TGTGCCAGCAGCTTAGGGCTACAGAACACCTACGAGCAGTACTTC
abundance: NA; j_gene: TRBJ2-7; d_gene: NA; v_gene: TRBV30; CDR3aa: CAWSAAGEQYF; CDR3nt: TGTGCCTGGAGCGCTGCTGGAGAGCAGTACTTC